A selection of T cell receptor beta chains follows, all from one sample in a study of blood T cell repertoires in COVID-19. Here immunoSEQ multiplex PCR was the method, and the copy in TCRdb shows in-frame clones only, minus some. The sample includes some 300,000 clones, more than 85% seen only once; the top ten take about 1.2%. The source material was peripheral blood. The receptors shown here come from a man between 65 and 79 years old with acute or convalescent COVID-19. CDR3s include the opening cysteine and the closing phenylalanine or tryptophan. A D gene is named only where the DNA matches it firmly. Only some rows state a clone size, as once, few, many or a class for expanded clones.

j_gene | abundance | d_gene | v_gene | CDR3nt | CDR3aa
TRBJ2-3 | . | TRBD2 | TRBV19 | TGTGCCAGTAGTACCCCATCTGCACGGGGGGGCACAGATACGCAGTATTTT | CASSTPSARGGTDTQYF
TRBJ2-7 | few | TRBD1 | TRBV18 | TGTGCCAGCTCACCAACGGGCGGCGACAGGGCCGCCTACGAGCAGTACTTC | CASSPTGGDRAAYEQYF
TRBJ2-7 | once | TRBD1 | TRBV4-2 | TGTGCCAGCAGCCAAAACACGGGACAGGCGAGCAACGAGCAGTACTTC | CASSQNTGQASNEQYF
TRBJ2-5 | . | . | TRBV5-1 | TGCGCCAGCACACTGAGTGGGGGGATAATCCAAGAGACCCAGTACTTC | CASTLSGGIIQETQYF
TRBJ1-1 | . | . | TRBV19 | TGTGCCAGTAGTATCGGCACTGAAGCTTTCTTT | CASSIGTEAFF
TRBJ2-7 | . | TRBD1 | TRBV6-5 | TGTGCCAGTGCGACAGGGGGAAGGTACGAGCAGTACTTC | CASATGGRYEQYF
TRBJ1-2 | . | . | TRBV6-6 | TGTGCCAGCAGTTCCCTACTCGACAGGACTAACTATGGCTACACCTTC | CASSSLLDRTNYGYTF
TRBJ1-2 | . | . | TRBV12-3/TRBV12-4 | TGTGCCAGCAGTTTGCCCCGAGCTGGCTACACCTTC | CASSLPRAGYTF
TRBJ2-3 | . | TRBD2 | TRBV4-3 | TGCGCCAGCAGCCAAGGAGTCTCGGGGGGGCCGGGAGATACGCAGTATTTT | CASSQGVSGGPGDTQYF
TRBJ1-1 | . | . | TRBV15 | TGTGCCACCAGCAGAGATGGGGCACACACTGAAGCTTTCTTT | CATSRDGAHTEAFF
TRBJ2-1 | . | . | TRBV7-9 | TGTGCCAGCACCGGAGGAGGTCGGTACAATGAGCAGTTCTTC | CASTGGGRYNEQFF
TRBJ1-3 | . | . | TRBV5-5 | TGTGCCAGCAGCTTGGCCCCAGCGCTCTCTGGAAACACCATATATTTT | CASSLAPALSGNTIYF
TRBJ1-2 | . | . | TRBV19 | TGTGCCAGTGCACCCAGGGCTAACTATGGCTACACCTTC | CASAPRANYGYTF
TRBJ1-5 | . | TRBD1 | TRBV19 | TGTGCCAGTATCTCCCTAGGGACAGGGGACAATCAGCCCCAGCATTTT | CASISLGTGDNQPQHF
TRBJ2-7 | . | TRBD2 | TRBV6-2/TRBV6-3 | TGTGCCAGCAGTTACTCGATTCAGGGAGTGAGCGGGATCGGATCCTACGAGCAGTACTTC | CASSYSIQGVSGIGSYEQYF
TRBJ1-5 | . | . | TRBV6-1 | TGTGCCAGCAGTGAAGCTAGGGGTGGCCAGCCCCAGCATTTT | CASSEARGGQPQHF
TRBJ2-1 | . | . | TRBV3-1/TRBV3-2 | TGTGCCAGCAGCCAGCGGCCCTACAATGAGCAGTTCTTC | CASSQRPYNEQFF
TRBJ2-7 | once | TRBD1 | TRBV13 | TGTGCCAGCAGCCTCCTCCGAGACAGGGTTTTAGACGAGCAGTACTTC | CASSLLRDRVLDEQYF
TRBJ2-1 | . | . | TRBV7-2 | TGTGCCAGCAGCTTAGCCGGGGAGTCCTACAATGAGCAGTTCTTC | CASSLAGESYNEQFF
TRBJ1-5 | . | . | TRBV6-5 | TGTGCCAGCAGCGCCGTCCGGGGTGGGAATCAGCCCCAGCATTTT | CASSAVRGGNQPQHF
TRBJ2-2 | . | TRBD2 | TRBV7-9 | TGTGCCAGCAGCGTACTAGCGGGAGGCTTCCCGAACACCGGGGAGCTGTTTTTT | CASSVLAGGFPNTGELFF
TRBJ2-1 | . | . | TRBV7-6 | TGTGCCAGCAGCCCATGGACTGGACGGAATGAGCAGTTCTTC | CASSPWTGRNEQFF
TRBJ2-7 | . | TRBD1 | TRBV5-6 | TGTGCCAGCAGCTGGGGGACAGAGATACAGTACTTC | CASSWGTEIQYF
TRBJ2-7 | . | TRBD1 | TRBV7-2 | TGTGCCAGCAGCTTTGACAGGGGGGCCTACGAGCAGTACTTC | CASSFDRGAYEQYF
TRBJ2-5 | . | . | TRBV20-1 | TGCAGTGCACCGGGTCAAGAGACCCAGTACTTC | CSAPGQETQYF
TRBJ1-2 | . | TRBD1 | TRBV28 | TGTGCCAGCAGTTCAGTACAGGGGGGGTATGGCTACACCTTC | CASSSVQGGYGYTF
TRBJ1-5 | . | . | TRBV29-1 | TGCAGCGTTGCAACAGGGAACCCACATCAGCCCCAGCATTTT | CSVATGNPHQPQHF
TRBJ2-2 | . | . | TRBV19 | TGTGCCAGTAGTAACCAGAAGAACACCGGGGAGCTGTTTTTT | CASSNQKNTGELFF
TRBJ2-6 | . | . | TRBV24-1 | TGTGCCACCAGTGAAACAGGCGGCTCTGGGGCCAACGTCCTGACTTTC | CATSETGGSGANVLTF
TRBJ1-1 | . | . | TRBV21-1 | TGTGCCAGCAGCAAAAGAGACGAGACGGGTGAAGCTTTCTTT | CASSKRDETGEAFF
TRBJ2-1 | . | TRBD2 | TRBV4-3 | TGCGCCAGCAGCCAAGGCGTGCGGGGGGGCGTGGCCACTGAGCAGTTCTTC | CASSQGVRGGVATEQFF
TRBJ2-1 | . | . | TRBV6-2/TRBV6-3 | TGTGCCAGCAGTTACTGGAAACTAGCTGAGCAGTTCTTC | CASSYWKLAEQFF
TRBJ1-5 | . | TRBD1 | TRBV18 | TGTGCCAGCTCACCGCCGGGACAGGGGGCGGGAAGCAATCAGCCCCAGCATTTT | CASSPPGQGAGSNQPQHF
TRBJ1-1 | . | . | TRBV28 | TGTGCCAGCAGTGCGACAGTGAACACTGAAGCTTTCTTT | CASSATVNTEAFF
TRBJ1-2 | . | TRBD1 | TRBV3-1/TRBV3-2 | TGTGCCAGCAGCCATTACAGGGGGTCTTTCTATGGCTACACCTTC | CASSHYRGSFYGYTF
TRBJ2-5 | . | TRBD1 | TRBV7-3 | TGTGCCAGCAGCCCCCTCGGACAGGGAGAGACCCAGTACTTC | CASSPLGQGETQYF
TRBJ2-2 | . | . | TRBV10-3 | TGTGCCATCAGTGAGGACAGGAACACCGGGGAGCTGTTTTTT | CAISEDRNTGELFF
TRBJ2-7 | many | TRBD1 | TRBV27 | TGTGCCAGCAGTTCAGGAAGGGGGCTATACGAGCAGTACTTC | CASSSGRGLYEQYF
TRBJ2-7 | . | . | TRBV6-4 | TGTGCCAGCAGTGACGGTGACAGCTACGAGCAGTACTTC | CASSDGDSYEQYF
TRBJ1-6 | . | TRBD1 | TRBV4-3 | TGCGCCAGCAGCCAAGACGTGACAGGGGGTTTAAGCTCCTATAATTCACCCCTCCACTTT | CASSQDVTGGLSSYNSPLHF
TRBJ2-7 | . | . | TRBV29-1 | TGCAGCGTTGGGGCGGGGGCGAACTACGAGCAGTACTTC | CSVGAGANYEQYF
TRBJ1-6 | once | . | TRBV27 | TGTGCCAGCAGTATGCGGACGGGGAGCTCCTATAATTCACCCCTCCACTTT | CASSMRTGSSYNSPLHF
TRBJ2-1 | . | . | TRBV19 | TGTGCCAGTAGTCCTCAGGGGCCCCTAAGTGAGCAGTTCTTC | CASSPQGPLSEQFF
TRBJ2-1 | . | TRBD2 | TRBV7-9 | TGTGCCAGCAGCCCAGGACTAGCGTGGAATGAGCAGTTCTTC | CASSPGLAWNEQFF
TRBJ2-1 | . | TRBD2 | TRBV28 | TGTGCCAGCAGTGGGGCCGGGACTAGCACCAATGAGCAGTTCTTC | CASSGAGTSTNEQFF
TRBJ1-2 | . | . | TRBV27 | TGTGCCAGCAGTTCGCGCGGCCAGGGTAGCCCCTATGGCTACACCTTC | CASSSRGQGSPYGYTF
TRBJ2-7 | . | . | TRBV4-2 | TGTGCCAGCAGCCAGGATAAGGGGTCCTACGAGCAGTACTTC | CASSQDKGSYEQYF
TRBJ2-2 | . | TRBD2 | TRBV7-3 | TGTGCCAGCAGCCCAGGACTAGCGGGGGGACTAAACACCGGGGAGCTGTTTTTT | CASSPGLAGGLNTGELFF
TRBJ2-7 | . | . | TRBV7-9 | TGTGCCAGCAGCTTAGCGGCCGGGTCATACGGGTCTCCCTACGAGCAGTACTTC | CASSLAAGSYGSPYEQYF
TRBJ1-2 | . | TRBD1 | TRBV28 | TGTGCCAGCAGTTCACGACAGGGTTCGTATGGCTACACCTTC | CASSSRQGSYGYTF
TRBJ2-1 | . | TRBD1 | TRBV10-3 | TGTGCCATCAGTGAGAAGAGAGGGACAGGGGGCTCTGAGCAGTTCTTC | CAISEKRGTGGSEQFF
TRBJ1-2 | . | TRBD1 | TRBV5-4 | TGTGCCAGCAGCTCAACAGGGGGCTATGGCTACACCTTC | CASSSTGGYGYTF
TRBJ2-5 | . | . | TRBV2 | TGTGCCAGCAGCGGGATGATCGGGAGCGGGACCCAGTACTTC | CASSGMIGSGTQYF
TRBJ1-6 | . | . | TRBV7-5 | TGTGCCAGAAGCTCCAAGACAGGGGGTGACAATTCACCCCTCCACTTT | CARSSKTGGDNSPLHF
TRBJ2-7 | . | TRBD1 | TRBV13 | TGTGCCAGCAGCCCCGGGACAGGGGACCACGAGCAGTACTTC | CASSPGTGDHEQYF
TRBJ2-3 | . | TRBD2 | TRBV15 | TGTGCCACCAGCAGAGCACGGACTAGCGGAGATACGCAGTATTTT | CATSRARTSGDTQYF
TRBJ1-2 | . | . | TRBV5-1 | TGCGCCAGCAGCGTCGACAGAACCTATGGCTACACCTTC | CASSVDRTYGYTF